This T cell receptor (beta chain) was sequenced in a study of T cell repertoires in cytomegalovirus infection. Regarding the study as a whole: Clonotypes of TCR beta that were HLA-C-restricted and CMV-specific dominated the ex vivo response.

The CDR3 covers 15 residues. Germline CDR1 is SGHTA and CDR2 is FQGNSA. J was trimmed by 7 bases and V by 5 bases; bases with no gene match: 9. At least ten counts were recorded for this clonotype. The antigen is unknown. One entry per CDR3 protein results from TCRdb running MiXCR on the reads. The sample has 900,000 to 950,000 distinct CDR3 sequences, around 30% seen once. This specimen consisted of cultured CD8+ T cells from PBMCs, obtained from culture after CMV antigen stimulation. J is TRBJ2-2 and V is TRBV7-2; 8 bases are shared with TRBD2. The sequence was collected from a human donor in good health (CMV status not recorded). Some clones in this sample may be carry-over from other donors' samples. CDR3 amino acids: CASSLSGGASGELFF. Here the CDR3 DNA reads TGTGCCAGCAGCCTCTCGGGGGGGGCTAGCGGGGAGCTGTTTTTT.